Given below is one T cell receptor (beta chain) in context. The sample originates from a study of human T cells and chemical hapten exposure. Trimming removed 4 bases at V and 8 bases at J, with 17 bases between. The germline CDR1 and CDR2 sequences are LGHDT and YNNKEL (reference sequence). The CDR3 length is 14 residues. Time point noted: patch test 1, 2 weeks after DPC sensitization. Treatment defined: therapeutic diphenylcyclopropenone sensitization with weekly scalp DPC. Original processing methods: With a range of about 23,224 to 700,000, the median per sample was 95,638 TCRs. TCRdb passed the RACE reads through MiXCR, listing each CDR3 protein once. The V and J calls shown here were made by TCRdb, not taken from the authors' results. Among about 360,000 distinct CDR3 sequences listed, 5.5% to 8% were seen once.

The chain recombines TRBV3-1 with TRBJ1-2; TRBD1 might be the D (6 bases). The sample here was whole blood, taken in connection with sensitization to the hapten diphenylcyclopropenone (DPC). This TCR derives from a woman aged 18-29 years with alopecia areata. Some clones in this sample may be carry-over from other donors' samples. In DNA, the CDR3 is TGTGCCAGCAGCCCCCGGAACAGGGTCGGCGGCTACACCTTC. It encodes CASSPRNRVGGYTF.